Below, 2 T cell receptor beta chains from the same sample are listed, as sequenced in a study of identical twins. MiXCR was run by TCRdb on the 5' RACE reads, yielding one entry per CDR3 protein. Altogether roughly 700,000 distinct CDR3 sequences are present, less than 10% being singletons, with the ten largest covering around 0.98%. In addition, the sample was reused for a study of yellow fever vaccine responses in identical twins.

Sequencing used PBMCs. The source of these receptors is a woman under 30 in good health.

The chain employs TRBV20-1 and TRBJ1-2, with TRBD1 matching over 10 bases. J was trimmed by 8 bases and V by 5 bases; bases with no gene match: 8. Germline V gene lookup returns CDR1 DFQATT and CDR2 SNEGSKA (reference sequence). The length of the CDR3 is 13 residues. The CDR3 region is CSAPIRTGGGYTF. CDR3 nucleotides: TGCAGTGCTCCCATACGGACAGGGGGAGGCTACACCTTC.

This clonotype was observed a handful of times. This chain joins TRBV4-2 and TRBJ1-5; D might be TRBD1 (5 bases). Looked up from germline, CDR1 is LGHNA and CDR2 is YNFKEQ. Trimming removed 1 base from V and 6 bases from J, with 7 bases in between. The CDR3 has 13 residues. Here the CDR3 reads CASSQAGSQPQHF. CDR3 nucleotide sequence: TGTGCCAGCAGCCAAGCAGGGAGTCAGCCCCAGCATTTT.